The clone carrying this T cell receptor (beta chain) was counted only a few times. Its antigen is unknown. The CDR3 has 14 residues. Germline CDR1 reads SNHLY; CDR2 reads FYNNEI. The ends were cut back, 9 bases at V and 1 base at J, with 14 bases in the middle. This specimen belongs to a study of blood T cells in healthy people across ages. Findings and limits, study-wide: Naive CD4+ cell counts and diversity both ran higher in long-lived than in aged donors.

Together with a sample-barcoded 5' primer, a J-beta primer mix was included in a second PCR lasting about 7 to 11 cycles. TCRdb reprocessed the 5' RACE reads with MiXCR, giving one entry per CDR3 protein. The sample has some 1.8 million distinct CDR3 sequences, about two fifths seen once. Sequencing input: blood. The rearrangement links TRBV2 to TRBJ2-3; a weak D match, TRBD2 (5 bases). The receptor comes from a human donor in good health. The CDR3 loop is CASEILRGTDTQYF. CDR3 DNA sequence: TGTGCCAGTGAGATCCTGCGGGGCACAGATACGCAGTATTTT.